In its sample, the clone carrying this T cell receptor (beta chain) was seen many times. These data originate in a study of low-dose radiotherapy and immunotherapy resistance in tumors. The wider study: A dose of 0.5 Gy per fraction was delivered to Cohort 1 every 2 weeks, for a total of 6.5 Gy.

First-strand cDNA relied on TRAV- and TRBV-specific primers spanning alpha and beta chains. TCRs underwent approximately 20 PCR cycles of amplification with a constant-region primer and V-primer adapter. By in vitro transcription, the isolated mRNA was amplified. Each CDR3 protein is one row after TCRdb ran MiXCR on the reads. The table lists about 100,000 distinct CDR3 sequences, around 21% of them singletons. Time point denoted: after trial treatment. The treatment denotes: LDRT plus nivolumab, ipilimumab, low-dose cyclophosphamide and aspirin (RACIN trial). Nivolumab, ipilimumab, aspirin, low-dose cyclophosphamide and low-dose radiotherapy were all administered to the donors. Germline values: CDR1 SGHNT, CDR2 YYREEE (reference sequence). The CDR3 runs 16 residues. J was trimmed by 8 bases and V by 4 bases; bases with no gene match: 11.

This receptor was taken from a male donor with prostate cancer. The chain recombines TRBV5-4 with TRBJ2-3; TRBD2 aligns across 12 bases. The specimen was PBMCs, collected after low-dose radiotherapy plus immunotherapy. The CDR3 sequence: CASSGGTSGSGGTQYF. The CDR3 bases are TGTGCCAGCAGCGGCGGGACTAGCGGGTCTGGGGGTACGCAGTATTTT.